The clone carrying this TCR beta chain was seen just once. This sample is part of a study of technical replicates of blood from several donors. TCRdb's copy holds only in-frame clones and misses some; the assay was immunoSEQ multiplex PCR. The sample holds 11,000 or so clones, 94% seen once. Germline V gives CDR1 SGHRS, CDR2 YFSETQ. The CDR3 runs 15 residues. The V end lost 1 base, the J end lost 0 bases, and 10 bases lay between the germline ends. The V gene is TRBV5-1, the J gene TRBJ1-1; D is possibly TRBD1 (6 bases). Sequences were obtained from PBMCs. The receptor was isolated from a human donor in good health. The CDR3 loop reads CASSLSGQLNTEAFF. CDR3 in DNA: TGCGCCAGCAGCTTGAGTGGACAGCTGAACACTGAAGCTTTCTTT.